The rows below give T cell receptor beta chains drawn from one sample of a study of blood T cell repertoires in COVID-19. The assay was immunoSEQ multiplex PCR, and TCRdb's table has in-frame clones only and misses some. The table records around 100,000 clones, roughly 80% of them present only once. What was sequenced was peripheral blood. The receptors here all came from a man between 50 and 59 years old with acute or convalescent COVID-19. Each CDR3 is given with its conserved first and last residue. A row's size may be missing; if present it is once, few, many or a size class.

TRBV19	NA	TRBJ2-1	CASSSSGGYNEQFF
TRBV18	NA	TRBJ1-2	CASSPGRERLYGYTF
TRBV6-5	NA	TRBJ1-1	CASTYTSEAFF
TRBV18	NA	TRBJ1-1	CASSDRENTEAFF
TRBV27	once	TRBJ1-5	CASSLQGLGNQPQHF
TRBV5-1	NA	TRBJ1-2	CASSLIAGNGYTF
TRBV5-1	once	TRBJ1-2	CASSPSGVTDYGYTF
TRBV15	NA	TRBJ1-6	CATSRGGTVGSPLHF
TRBV6-5	few	TRBJ1-1	CASSYNRGLGEAFF
TRBV6-6	NA	TRBJ1-1	CASSESTARNTEAFF
TRBV5-6	NA	TRBJ1-1	CASSLGLGNLNTEAFF